Listed here are 16 T cell receptor beta chains from one sample, sequenced in a study of T cells in Graves' hyperthyroidism and ophthalmopathy. Researchers took RNA transcripts and amplified the TCR beta CDR3 regions from them. The HTBI primer set served for first-round RT-PCR of the TCR CDR3. TCRdb used MiXCR to reprocess the multiplex PCR reads, holding one entry per CDR3 protein. The table shows about 560,000 distinct CDR3 sequences, with 16% occurring only once. The sequenced sample consisted of blood. The origin of the receptors is a woman aged 18-29 years with Graves' hyperthyroidism.

This clonotype was detected many times. The chain carries TRBV2 and TRBJ2-3, with D unresolved. This CDR3 comprises 15 residues. Deletions cut 1 base from V and 2 bases from J, with 10 bases between. Germline V gene data show CDR1 as SNHLY and CDR2 as FYNNEI. For the CDR3, the DNA is TGTGCCAGCAGTGAAGGCACCTCGCCCACAGATACGCAGTATTTT. Protein: CASSEGTSPTDTQYF. The full variable domain, its missing parts supplied by reference TRBV2 and TRBJ2-3, is EPEVTQTPSHQVTQMGQEVILRCVPISNHLYFYWYRQILGQKVEFLVSFYNNEISEKSEIFDDQFSVERPDGSNFTLKIRSTKLEDSAMYFCASSEGTSPTDTQYFGPGTRLTVL.

This chain links TRBV6-2 or TRBV6-3 with TRBJ2-1; 11 positions agree with TRBD2. Germline V gene lookup returns CDR1 MNHEY and CDR2 SVGEGT. The ends lost 6 bases at V and 7 bases at J; junction bases unmatched: 5. This CDR3 is 14 amino acids long. Here the CDR3 DNA reads TGTGCCAGCAGACTAGCGGGAGTGGTTAATGAGCAGTTCTTC. Amino acid sequence: CASRLAGVVNEQFF.

This clonotype has just a few counts. Possible read error: a much larger clone is one base away. The chain carries TRBV12-3 or TRBV12-4 and TRBJ1-3; 7 positions match TRBD1. This CDR3 is 17 amino acids long. The CDR3 loop is CASSSDRVFLTGNTTYF. The DNA of the CDR3 is TGTGCCAGCAGTTCCGACAGGGTTTTCCTCACTGGAAACACCACATATTTT.

This clonotype appeared a few times. This chain connects TRBV7-9 to TRBJ2-2; 15 nucleotides line up with TRBD2. This CDR3 has 20 residues. V lost 5 bases and J lost 2; bases outside the gene matches: 12. Germline assignment: CDR1 SEHNR and CDR2 FQNEAQ (reference sequence). This CDR3 reads CASSLLRGTSGGPNTGELFF. The CDR3 nucleotides read TGTGCCAGCAGCCTATTACGAGGGACTAGCGGGGGGCCCAACACCGGGGAGCTGTTTTTT.

This clonotype has ten or more counts. This sequence joins TRBV7-9 and TRBJ1-6, with unresolved D. CDR1 and CDR2 (germline): SEHNR, FQNEAQ (reference sequence). The CDR3 length is 15 residues. Trimming took 2 bases from V and 6 from J, leaving 11 bases between them. The CDR3 here is CASSLPRGSNSPLHF. CDR3 nucleotides: TGTGCCAGCAGCTTACCACGAGGAAGTAATTCACCCCTCCACTTT.

The rearrangement links TRBV5-4 to TRBJ1-4; TRBD1 might be the D (6 bases). Trimming cost V 0 bases and J 10 bases, with 22 bases left between them. Germline assignment: CDR1 SGHNT and CDR2 YYREEE (reference sequence). The CDR3 length is 17 residues. CDR3 nucleotide sequence: TGTGCCAGCAGCTTGGGGGGCGCAACAGGGATCCAAGGAAAACTGTTTTTT. Its protein is CASSLGGATGIQGKLFF. Full variable domain (rest looked up from reference TRBV5-4 and TRBJ1-4): ETGVTQSPTHLIKTRGQQVTLRCSSQSGHNTVSWYQQALGQGPQFIFQYYREEENGRGNFPPRFSGLQFPNYSSELNVNALELDDSALYLCASSLGGATGIQGKLFFGSGTQLSVL.

V and J are TRBV10-1 and TRBJ2-1; D call uncertain. Germline CDR1 reads WNHNN; CDR2 reads SYGVQD (reference sequence). Trimming removed 1 base at V and 7 bases at J, with 5 bases between. The length of the CDR3 is 12 residues. The CDR3 DNA reads as TGCGCCAGCAGTGAGTTTTGGAATGAGCAGTTCTTC. As protein: CASSEFWNEQFF.

This clonotype was detected a few times. This rearrangement joins TRBV6-2 or TRBV6-3 to TRBJ1-5; no firm D call. CDR3 length: 15 residues. Germline V gives CDR1 MNHEY, CDR2 SVGEGT. V lost 5 bases to trimming and J lost 0 bases, with 11 bases between them. The CDR3 nucleotides read TGTGCCAGCAGTCCCGGACGGATTAGCAATCAGCCCCAGCATTTT. Amino acid sequence: CASSPGRISNQPQHF.

The chain recombines TRBV15 with TRBJ2-3; D is possibly TRBD1 (5 bases). Trimming shortened V by 0 bases and J by 3 bases, and 10 bases separated the two germline ends. CDR3 length equals 15 residues. CDR1 and CDR2 from the germline V gene are LNHNV and YYDKDF (reference sequence). CDR3 sequence (DNA): TGTGCCACCAGCAGAGAAATCCCAGGGACAGATACGCAGTATTTT. Residues: CATSREIPGTDTQYF.

This clonotype came up a few times. J is TRBJ2-7 and V is TRBV5-6; D is possibly TRBD1 or TRBD2 (5 bases each). The V gene's germline CDR1 is SGHDT and CDR2 YYEEEE. V was cut by 2 bases and J by 1 base, with 13 bases left in between. The CDR3 length is 15 residues. Here the CDR3 DNA reads TGTGCCAGCAGCTTAATCCGGGGCTCTTCCTACGAGCAGTACTTC. Residues: CASSLIRGSSYEQYF.

A word on this clonotype: A read error may be the cause here, since a much bigger clone is one base away. The V call is TRBV3-1, the J call TRBJ2-1; the D gene is possibly TRBD1 (6 bases). The CDR3 contains 13 residues. Germline CDR1 is LGHDT and CDR2 is YNNKEL (reference sequence). The CDR3 DNA reads TGTGCCAGCAGCCAAGCCCGGGACAATGATCAGTTCTTC. Translated: CASSQARDNDQFF.

This clonotype was found a few times. Here the CDR3 reads CASSLLAGGHGTDTQYF. CDR3 in DNA: TGTGCCAGCAGCTTATTAGCGGGGGGGCACGGCACAGATACGCAGTATTTT. V gene TRBV7-2 combines with J gene TRBJ2-3, with TRBD2 matching over 11 bases. CDR3 size: 17 residues. V dropped 2 bases and J dropped 1; count of bases not matched to a gene: 5. CDR1 SGHTA and CDR2 FQGNSA come from the germline V gene.

The J gene is TRBJ1-2, the V gene TRBV7-9; possible D gene TRBD1, 6 bases. Deletions cut 10 bases from V and 4 bases from J, with 16 bases between. This CDR3 has 13 residues. Per the germline V gene, CDR1 is SEHNR and CDR2 is FQNEAQ (reference sequence). The CDR3 reads CATDDRIFYGYTF. In DNA form, the CDR3 reads TGTGCCACCGATGACAGGATCTTCTATGGCTACACCTTC.

This clonotype occurred many times. This chain connects TRBV6-1 to TRBJ1-2, with 7 bases lining up with TRBD1. CDR1 MNHNS and CDR2 SASEGT come from the germline V gene. V lost 6 bases and J lost 3; bases outside the gene matches: 7. The CDR3 is made up of 14 amino acids. The CDR3 loop reads CASRPQGVDYGYTF. CDR3 sequence (DNA): TGTGCCAGCAGACCCCAGGGGGTTGACTATGGCTACACCTTC.

This clonotype occurred many times. The chain joins TRBV5-6 to TRBJ2-2; tentative D call: TRBD2 (6 bases). Germline V lookup: CDR1 SGHDT, CDR2 YYEEEE. The CDR3 consists of 16 residues. Deletions cut 4 bases from V and 7 bases from J, with 20 bases between. The CDR3 coding sequence is TGTGCCAGCAGCGGCCGGGACTCCCCCCTTTTCGGGGAGCTGTTTTTT. Translation gives CASSGRDSPLFGELFF.

V and J are TRBV7-8 and TRBJ1-6; TRBD1 agrees at 9 bases. This CDR3 contains 15 residues. J lost 9 bases, V lost 5 bases, and 8 bases had no gene match. From germline, CDR1 is SGHVS and CDR2 FQNEAQ. The CDR3 nucleotides are TGTGCCAGCAGCCCATTACAGGGGGCGGCTTCACCCCTCCACTTT. As protein: CASSPLQGAASPLHF.